This T cell receptor (beta chain) was sequenced in a study of blood T cells in healthy people across ages. PCR was performed a second time for about 7 to 11 cycles using a sample-barcoded 5' primer and a J-beta primer mix. TCRdb re-derived calls from the 5' RACE reads in MiXCR, one entry per CDR3 protein. The table includes hundreds of thousands of distinct CDR3 sequences, approximately 60% detected once. The sample was blood. The source of this sequence is a man in his forties or fifties in good health.

CDR3 DNA: TGTGCCAGCAGCCAAGATCCAGTGAGAGTGAGCCCCTACAATGAGCAGTTCTTC. Its protein is CASSQDPVRVSPYNEQFF. This chain connects TRBV4-2 to TRBJ2-1; D is unclear. Germline loops: CDR1 LGHNA, CDR2 YNFKEQ. Trimming stripped 0 bases from V and 2 bases from J, with 17 bases between. There are 18 residues in the CDR3.